This TCR beta chain emerged from a study of OX40 agonist ivuxolimab in advanced cancers. Study at large: Subjects had a mean age of around 60 years, with a range of roughly 20 to 79; around 80% were male.

This CDR3 comprises 14 residues. Germline-derived CDR1 and CDR2 are SGHRS and YFSETQ. V trimming: 5 bases; J trimming: 0 bases; junction bases outside the gene matches: 3. The assay was immunoSEQ multiplex PCR, and TCRdb's table has in-frame clones only and misses some. Here the sample spans 40,000 to 50,000 clones, around 89% being singletons. This chain connects TRBV5-1 to TRBJ1-1, with TRBD1 identical over 8 bases. The source of this sequence is an adult with an advanced solid tumor such as melanoma, head and neck, liver or kidney cancer. The input for sequencing was CD4+ or CD8+ T cells sorted from blood, taken in a trial of the OX40 agonist ivuxolimab. Here the CDR3 DNA reads TGCGCCAGCAGGCGGACAGGGATGAACACTGAAGCTTTCTTT. Its protein product is CASRRTGMNTEAFF.